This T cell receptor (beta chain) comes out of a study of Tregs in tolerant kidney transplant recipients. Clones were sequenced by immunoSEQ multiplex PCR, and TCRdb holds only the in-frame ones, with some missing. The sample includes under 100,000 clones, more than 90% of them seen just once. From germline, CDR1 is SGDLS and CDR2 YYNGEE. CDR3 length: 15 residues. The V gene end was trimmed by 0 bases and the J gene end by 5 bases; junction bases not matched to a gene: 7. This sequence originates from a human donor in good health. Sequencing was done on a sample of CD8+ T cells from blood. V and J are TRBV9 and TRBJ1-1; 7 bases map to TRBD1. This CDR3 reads CASSVAQGSRTEAFF. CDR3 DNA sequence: TGTGCCAGCAGCGTAGCACAGGGGTCTCGGACTGAAGCTTTCTTT.